This TCR beta chain was captured in a study of technical replicates of blood from a handful of donors (dated by TCRdb to between 2016 and 2019). Library preparation employed the immunoSEQ multiplex PCR assay. Entries here come from immuneACCESS through TCRdb and include only in-frame sequences with V and J called. Some clones fail to appear in such tables; in the studies checked, an unresolved V gene covers under half of the shortfall, and the cause of the remainder is unknown. The sample contains 60,000 to 85,000 clones, 85% to 95% of them found a single time. The ten most abundant clones make up approximately 0.4% of the sample. About this clone: This receptor's antigen is unknown. No qualities accompany the bases; no much larger clone lies one base away.

The germline V gene provides CDR1 SGDLS and CDR2 YYNGEE. The CDR3 sequence holds 14 residues, the cysteine and phenylalanine included. Here the CDR3 DNA is all that survives: 42 bases in frame from base 1. V lost 0 bases and J lost 4 bases, and the count of bases not matched to a germline gene is 4. Sequenced material: T cells isolated from PBMCs. This TCR was recovered from a human donor in good health. The chain is assembled from TRBV9 and TRBJ2-7, with 7 junctional bases fitting TRBD2. The nucleotide sequence is given as TGTGCCAGCAGCGTAGGCGGGAGTAGGTACGAGCAGTACTTC. This yields the protein CASSVGGSRYEQYF.